Given below is one T cell receptor beta chain in context. The antigen remains unidentified. Germline-derived CDR1 and CDR2 are MNHEY and SVGAGI. The CDR3 spans 16 residues. Trimming took 4 bases from V and 2 from J; bases not matched to a gene: 5. The data belong to a study of cytomegalovirus exposure and HLA in healthy donors. Findings and caveats of the study: It was reported in a later analysis that an Asian-associated ancestry cluster showed fewer N-insertions than the 666-donor mean. Researchers counted roughly 150 TCR beta chains as cytomegalovirus-associated. Across donors, most TCRs were seen rarely, yet some public ones were widespread. In vitro experiments confirmed that a few CMV-associated chains were specific for CMV antigens.

Primers: 60 Vbeta forward and 13 Jbeta reverse. The table came from immunoSEQ multiplex PCR; TCRdb's copy has only in-frame clones and leaves some out. This table holds approximately 70,000 clones, around 70% found once. The V call is TRBV6-5, the J call TRBJ2-6; TRBD1 matches at 7 bases. The sequence came from a male donor in good health and CMV-seropositive. The sequenced material came from PBMCs. The CDR3 DNA reads TGTGCCAGCAGTTCCGACAGGGTTCCTGGGGCCAACGTCCTGACTTTC. Amino acid sequence: CASSSDRVPGANVLTF.